Each of the 31 T cell receptor beta chains below was sequenced from the same sample in a study of Graves' ophthalmopathy and Graves' hyperthyroidism. Amplification from RNA transcripts yielded the TCR beta CDR3 regions. After a first-round RT-PCR with HTBI primers, a second-round multiplex PCR was run. TCRdb used MiXCR to reprocess the multiplex PCR reads, holding one entry per CDR3 protein. This sample has 900,000 to 1,200,000 distinct CDR3 sequences; roughly 35% occur once, and the top ten carry around 10%. Specimen: peripheral blood or thyroid tissue (not recorded which). The receptors come from an adult man with Graves' hyperthyroidism.

This clonotype was seen ten or more times. This chain uses TRBV6-7 with TRBJ2-7; D is possibly TRBD2 (5 bases). TRBV6-7 is marked as an open reading frame, function uncertain. V dropped 6 bases and J dropped 2 bases, with 20 bases sitting between them. CDR3 length equals 16 residues. The CDR3 reads CASSPPSPAPTYEQYF. The CDR3, as DNA: TGTGCCAGCAGCCCTCCTAGCCCCGCACCCACCTACGAGCAGTACTTC.

This clonotype occurred many times. This rearrangement joins TRBV9 to TRBJ1-5; possibly TRBD1 for D (5 bases). Trimming pared 2 bases from V and 8 bases from J, leaving 14 bases between. The CDR3 length is 14 residues. CDR1 and CDR2 (germline): SGDLS, YYNGEE. DNA for the CDR3: TGTGCCAGCAGCGTCAGGGACGGGGGGGAGCCCCAGCATTTT. Translated, it gives CASSVRDGGEPQHF.

V gene TRBV29-1 combines with J gene TRBJ2-7; D is tentatively TRBD1 or TRBD2 (7 bases each). The CDR3 spans 13 residues. CDR1 is SQVTM, CDR2 ANQGSEA, per germline. Trimming took off 0 bases at V and 5 bases at J, with 11 bases between the two ends. CDR3 sequence: CSVEEPGGDEQYF. The CDR3 nucleotides read TGCAGCGTTGAAGAACCAGGGGGGGACGAGCAGTACTTC.

The chain links TRBV19 to TRBJ1-1, with TRBD1 identical over 8 bases. Germline V CDR1 and CDR2: LNHDA, SQIVND (reference sequence). There are 14 residues in the CDR3. J gave up 1 base and V 3 bases, and 1 base lay outside the gene matches. CDR3 in DNA: TGTGCCAGTAGTATGGACAGGGCGAACACTGAAGCTTTCTTT. It translates to CASSMDRANTEAFF.

This clonotype came up many times. The CDR3 DNA reads as TGTGCCAGCAGCTTTCTAGCGGGAAGCCACGAGCAGTACTTC. It encodes CASSFLAGSHEQYF. V gene TRBV7-9 combines with J gene TRBJ2-7; 9 bases are a match to TRBD2. Per the germline V gene, CDR1 is SEHNR and CDR2 is FQNEAQ (reference sequence). Trimming cost V 3 bases and J 5 bases; bases outside gene matches: 5. The CDR3 contains 14 residues.

In this sample, this clonotype turned up many times. The chain has TRBV5-1 and TRBJ1-2, with no clear D. Germline V gene data show CDR1 as SGHRS and CDR2 as YFSETQ. The V and J ends lost 1 base and 4 bases respectively, with 11 bases between them. The CDR3 is 14 amino acids. The CDR3 region is CASSLTEASYGYTF. The CDR3 region has the DNA TGCGCCAGCAGCTTGACGGAGGCTTCCTATGGCTACACCTTC.

V is TRBV29-1 and J is TRBJ1-1; no firm D call. The ends were cut back, 0 bases at V and 5 bases at J, with 7 bases in the middle. From germline, CDR1 is SQVTM and CDR2 ANQGSEA. The CDR3 spans 12 residues. Here the CDR3 reads CSVEEGRTEAFF. CDR3 bases: TGCAGCGTTGAAGAGGGGAGGACTGAAGCTTTCTTT. Drawing the rest from reference TRBV29-1 and TRBJ1-1, the complete variable domain is SAVISQKPSRDICQRGTSLTIQCQVDSQVTMMFWYRQQPGQSLTLIATANQGSEATYESGFVIDKFPISRPNLTFSTLTVSNMSPEDSSIYLCSVEEGRTEAFFGQGTRLTVV.

Of note for this clonotype: A much larger clone differs from this one at a single base, so this may be a read error. The rearrangement joins TRBV9 to TRBJ2-2; 9 bases fit TRBD2. The CDR3 has 16 amino acids. In germline, CDR1 is SGDLS, CDR2 YYNGEE. The CDR3 region is CASSVGLAGNNGELFF. The CDR3 nucleotides read TGTGCCAGCAGCGTAGGCCTAGCGGGGAACAACGGGGAGCTGTTTTTT.

As to this clonotype: Being one base from a much bigger clone, this may be a read error. The V call is TRBV4-2, the J call TRBJ2-5, with D possibly being TRBD2 (6 bases). This CDR3 spans 13 amino acids. Trimming shortened V by 4 bases and J by 8 bases, and 14 bases separated the two germline ends. In germline, CDR1 is LGHNA, CDR2 YNFKEQ. CDR3 bases: TGTGCCAGCAGCCGAACGGCGGAGGGCACCCAGTACTTC. It encodes CASSRTAEGTQYF.

This clonotype was counted at least ten times. This chain uses TRBV29-1 with TRBJ2-2; D is unresolved. There are 13 residues in the CDR3. Germline V gives CDR1 SQVTM, CDR2 ANQGSEA. Between the trimmed V and J ends, which lost 5 bases and 7 bases, there was a span of 14 bases. The CDR3 loop reads CSVFRTLGGELFF. The CDR3, as DNA: TGCAGCGTTTTCAGGACGCTGGGCGGGGAGCTGTTTTTT.

For this clonotype: This may stem from a read error, because a much larger clone lies one nucleotide away. This rearrangement joins TRBV7-3 to TRBJ2-2; tentatively, D is TRBD2 (6 bases). In germline, CDR1 is SGHTA, CDR2 FQGTGA. This CDR3 contains 12 residues. For the CDR3, the DNA is TGTGCCAGCAGCTTAACTGGCGGGGAGCTGTCTTTT. Translation: CASSLTGGELSF.

This clonotype was observed at least ten times. V is TRBV20-1 and J is TRBJ2-7; the D gene is possibly TRBD1 (5 bases). The CDR3 sequence is 14 residues long. V gave up 0 bases and J gave up 1 base, with 10 bases separating them. CDR1 is DFQATT and CDR2 is SNEGSKA in the germline V gene (reference sequence). The DNA of the CDR3 is TGCAGTGCTAGAGAACAGGCAGTGTCCTACGAGCAGTACTTC. Protein product: CSAREQAVSYEQYF.

This clonotype showed up many times. This chain links TRBV11-2 with TRBJ1-1; TRBD1 is a possible D gene (5 bases). The CDR3 consists of 14 residues. CDR1 and CDR2 from the germline V gene are SGHAT and FQNNGV. V was shortened by 5 bases and J by 1 base, with 11 bases between the two germline ends. CDR3 residues: CASSQTARNTEAFF. As DNA, the CDR3 is TGTGCCAGCAGCCAGACAGCGAGGAACACTGAAGCTTTCTTT.

This clonotype was observed many times. The chain is built from TRBV2 and TRBJ2-5, with TRBD2 identical over 8 bases. Trimming cost V 6 bases and J 1 base; bases outside gene matches: 7. From germline, CDR1 is SNHLY and CDR2 FYNNEI. The CDR3 has 15 amino acids. The CDR3 region is CASSLDGGGQETQYF. CDR3 nucleotides: TGTGCCAGCAGCCTGGACGGGGGGGGCCAAGAGACCCAGTACTTC.

The rearrangement links TRBV9 to TRBJ2-2; D possibly matches TRBD1 or TRBD2 (6 bases each). The V gene lost 5 bases and the J gene lost 2 bases, with 13 bases spanning the gap. Germline V gives CDR1 SGDLS, CDR2 YYNGEE. The CDR3 spans 15 residues. CDR3 sequence (DNA): TGTGCCAGCAGTGGGGGGCTGAGAAACACCGGGGAGCTGTTTTTT. Its protein is CASSGGLRNTGELFF.

CDR3 residues: CASSSPHMRDKGETQYF. CDR3 DNA: TGTGCCAGCAGCTCCCCCCATATGAGGGATAAGGGAGAGACCCAGTACTTC. The V call is TRBV11-2, the J call TRBJ2-5, with D possibly TRBD2 on 5 matching bases. From germline, CDR1 is SGHAT and CDR2 FQNNGV. Trimming stripped 4 bases from V and 4 bases from J, with 22 bases between. This CDR3 has 17 amino acids.

There are a few counts of this clonotype. The chain has TRBV29-1 and TRBJ2-7; 11 positions match TRBD2. This CDR3 contains 16 residues. Germline V gives CDR1 SQVTM, CDR2 ANQGSEA. The junction had 15 bases not matched to a gene; V was cut back by 7 bases and J by 4 bases. CDR3 loop: CSAFSKLAGGPYEQYF. CDR3 coding DNA: TGCAGCGCTTTTTCTAAGTTAGCGGGAGGGCCTTACGAGCAGTACTTC.

This clonotype was seen only once. CDR3 sequence: CSVSRGVPEAFF. CDR3 in DNA: TGCAGCGTTTCTCGGGGGGTCCCTGAAGCTTTCTTT. The chain carries TRBV29-1 and TRBJ1-1; perhaps TRBD1 as D (5 bases). Germline CDR1 reads SQVTM; CDR2 reads ANQGSEA. CDR3 size: 12 residues. V shed 5 bases and J shed 6 bases, with 13 bases lying between them.

The chain recombines TRBV6-5 with TRBJ2-7; the D gene is possibly TRBD2 (6 bases). Per the germline V gene, CDR1 is MNHEY and CDR2 is SVGAGI. V shed 1 base and J shed 0 bases, with 16 bases lying between them. This CDR3 is 17 amino acids long. The CDR3 sequence: CASSYLWGVGDSYEQYF. Here the CDR3 DNA reads TGTGCCAGCAGTTACTTATGGGGGGTTGGGGACTCCTACGAGCAGTACTTC.

The rearrangement links TRBV6-6 to TRBJ1-2; weak D call: TRBD1 (5 bases). V was cut by 6 bases and J by 4 bases, with 15 bases left in between. Germline V CDR1 and CDR2: MNHNY, SVGAGI (reference sequence). This CDR3 is built from 14 residues. CDR3 coding DNA: TGTGCCAGCAGATCTCGGGGGGGAATCTATGGCTACACCTTC. Protein product: CASRSRGGIYGYTF.

The rearrangement links TRBV30 to TRBJ1-4; unclear D gene. V lost 0 bases and J 8 bases, leaving 4 bases between the germline ends. Germline values: CDR1 GTSNPN, CDR2 SVGIG (reference sequence). The length of the CDR3 is 11 residues. CDR3 in DNA: TGTGCCTGGAGTGTACTGGAAAAACTGTTTTTT. The encoded protein is CAWSVLEKLFF. The entire variable domain, with the rest obtained from reference TRBV30 and TRBJ1-4, is as follows: SQTIHQWPATLVQPVGSPLSLECTVEGTSNPNLYWYRQAAGRGLQLLFYSVGIGQISSEVPQNLSASRPQDRQFILSSKKLLLSDSGFYLCAWSVLEKLFFGSGTQLSVL.

The CDR3 region has the DNA TGCGCCAGCAGCACAACTGTTACAGATACGCAGTATTTT. This gives the protein CASSTTVTDTQYF. The chain links TRBV5-1 to TRBJ2-3; no firm D call. Germline V CDR1 and CDR2: SGHRS, YFSETQ. The CDR3 totals 13 residues. Trimming removed 4 bases from V and 3 bases from J, with 9 bases in between.

The chain uses TRBV2 and TRBJ2-2; D possibly corresponds to TRBD1 (5 bases). The germline V and J ends were trimmed by 3 bases and 7 bases, with 12 bases remaining between them. The CDR3 is 14 residues long. Germline loops: CDR1 SNHLY, CDR2 FYNNEI. The CDR3: CASSEDTSVGELFF. The CDR3 DNA reads TGTGCCAGCAGTGAGGACACCTCGGTCGGGGAGCTGTTTTTT.

The chain combines TRBV9 with TRBJ1-6, with no clear D. Germline values: CDR1 SGDLS, CDR2 YYNGEE. Trimming took 0 bases from V and 13 from J, leaving 2 bases between them. CDR3 length: 10 amino acids. This CDR3 is CASSVDPLHF. CDR3 coding DNA: TGTGCCAGCAGCGTAGACCCCCTCCACTTT. Variable domain in full (rest from reference TRBV9 and TRBJ1-6): DSGVTQTPKHLITATGQRVTLRCSPRSGDLSVYWYQQSLDQGLQFLIQYYNGEERAKGNILERFSAQQFPDLHSELNLSSLELGDSALYFCASSVDPLHFGNGTRLTVT.

The rearrangement uses TRBV25-1 and TRBJ1-6; TRBD1 might be the D (6 bases). The CDR3 loop spans 15 amino acids. Germline V gives CDR1 MGHDK, CDR2 SYGVNS. The V and J ends lost 4 bases and 13 bases respectively, with 20 bases between them. CDR3 sequence reads: CASSVLQAQGLPLHF. As DNA, the CDR3 is TGTGCCAGCAGTGTTTTACAGGCCCAGGGGCTCCCCCTCCACTTT.

Concerning this clonotype itself: Being one base from a much bigger clone, this may be a read error. The chain uses TRBV24-1 and TRBJ2-5; D is unresolved. The CDR3 has 15 residues. Trimming took off 4 bases at V and 2 bases at J, with 13 bases between the two ends. Germline values: CDR1 KGHDR, CDR2 SFDVKD. CDR3 nucleotide sequence: TGTGCCACCAGTGACGAAATGGCCTATCAAGAGACCCAGTACTTC. It encodes CATSDEMAYQETQYF.

The CDR3 bases are TGTGCCAGCAGTGGCCGGATCGGGACAGAGACTCAAGAGACCCAGTACTTC. This sequence encodes CASSGRIGTETQETQYF. V gene TRBV25-1 combines with J gene TRBJ2-5; TRBD1 aligns across 7 bases. The length of the CDR3 is 17 residues. Trimming cost V 4 bases and J 2 bases; bases outside gene matches: 13. The germline gives CDR1 MGHDK, CDR2 SYGVNS.

Points on this clonotype: A read error is possible here, since a much larger clone lies one base away. The V and J genes are TRBV7-4 and TRBJ1-3; D gene ambiguous. CDR1 and CDR2 from the germline V gene are SGHVT and SQSDAQ. The ends were cut back, 5 bases at V and 2 bases at J, with 10 bases in the middle. The CDR3 has 14 residues. CDR3 DNA sequence: TGTGCCAGCAGCGCCCGGGGAGCTGGAAACACCATATATTTT. Protein product: CASSARGAGNTIYF.

This clonotype was recorded once. The chain recombines TRBV7-9 with TRBJ2-5, with D perhaps given as TRBD1 or TRBD2 (7 bases each). The CDR3 totals 16 residues. V gave up 0 bases and J gave up 8 bases, with 19 bases separating them. Per germline, CDR1 SEHNR and CDR2 FQNEAQ (reference sequence). The CDR3 nucleotides read TGTGCCAGCAGCTTAGCAGCGGGACAGCGGATGGTAACCCAGTACTTC. Protein: CASSLAAGQRMVTQYF.

This clonotype was picked up a small number of times. The chain employs TRBV6-5 and TRBJ1-4; perhaps TRBD1 as D (5 bases). The V end lost 6 bases, the J end lost 8 bases, and 13 bases lay between the germline ends. CDR3 size: 13 residues. Germline V gene lookup returns CDR1 MNHEY and CDR2 SVGAGI. The chain's CDR3 is CASRPGGEEKLFF. The CDR3 DNA reads as TGTGCCAGCAGACCCGGGGGGGAGGAAAAACTGTTTTTT.

The V gene is TRBV6-5, the J gene TRBJ1-2; D remains unclear. This CDR3 region has 13 residues. V was cut by 0 bases and J by 7 bases, with 9 bases left in between. The germline CDR1 and CDR2 sequences are MNHEY and SVGAGI. The CDR3 here is CASSYSSLGGYTF. CDR3 nucleotide sequence: TGTGCCAGCAGTTACTCGAGTTTGGGTGGCTACACCTTC.